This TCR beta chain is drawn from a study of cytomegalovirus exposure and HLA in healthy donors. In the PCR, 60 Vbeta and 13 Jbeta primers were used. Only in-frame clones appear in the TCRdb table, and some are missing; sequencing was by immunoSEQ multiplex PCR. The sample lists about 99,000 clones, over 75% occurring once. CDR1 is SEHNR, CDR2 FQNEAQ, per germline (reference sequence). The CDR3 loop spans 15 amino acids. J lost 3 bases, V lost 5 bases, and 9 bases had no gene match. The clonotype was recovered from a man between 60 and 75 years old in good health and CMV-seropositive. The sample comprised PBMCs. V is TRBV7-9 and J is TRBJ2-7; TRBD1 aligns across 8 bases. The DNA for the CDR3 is TGTGCCAGCAGCGACCGGGACAGGAGTATCTACGAGCAGTACTTC. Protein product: CASSDRDRSIYEQYF. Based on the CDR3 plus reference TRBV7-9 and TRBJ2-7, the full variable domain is DTGVSQNPRHKITKRGQNVTFRCDPISEHNRLYWYRQTLGQGPEFLTYFQNEAQLEKSRLLSDRFSAERPKGSFSTLEIQRTEQGDSAMYLCASSDRDRSIYEQYFGPGTRLTVT.